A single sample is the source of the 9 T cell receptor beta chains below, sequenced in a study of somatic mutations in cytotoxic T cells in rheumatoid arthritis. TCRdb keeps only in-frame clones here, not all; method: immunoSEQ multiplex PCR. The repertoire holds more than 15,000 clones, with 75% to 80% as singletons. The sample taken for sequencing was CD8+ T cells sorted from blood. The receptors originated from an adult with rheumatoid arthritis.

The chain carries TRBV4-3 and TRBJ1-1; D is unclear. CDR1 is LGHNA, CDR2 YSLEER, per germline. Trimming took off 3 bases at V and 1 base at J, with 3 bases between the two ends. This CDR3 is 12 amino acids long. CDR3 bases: TGCGCCAGCAGCCATGGGAACACTGAAGCTTTCTTT. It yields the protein CASSHGNTEAFF.

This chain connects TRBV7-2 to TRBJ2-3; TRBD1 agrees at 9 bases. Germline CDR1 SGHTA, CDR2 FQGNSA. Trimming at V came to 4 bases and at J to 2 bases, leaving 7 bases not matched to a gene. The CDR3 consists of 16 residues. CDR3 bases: TGTGCCAGCAGCTCTCGGGACAGGGTGTTCACAGATACGCAGTATTTT. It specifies CASSSRDRVFTDTQYF. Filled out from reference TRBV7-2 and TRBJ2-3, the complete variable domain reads GAGVSQSPSNKVTEKGKDVELRCDPISGHTALYWYRQSLGQGLEFLIYFQGNSAPDKSGLPSDRFSAERTGGSVSTLTIQRTQQEDSAVYLCASSSRDRVFTDTQYFGPGTRLTVL.

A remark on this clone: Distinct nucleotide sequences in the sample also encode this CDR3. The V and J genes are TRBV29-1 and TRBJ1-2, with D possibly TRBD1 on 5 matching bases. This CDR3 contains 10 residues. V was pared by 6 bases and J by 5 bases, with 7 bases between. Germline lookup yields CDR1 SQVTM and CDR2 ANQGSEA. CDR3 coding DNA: TGCAGCGTGGAGGGGTATGGCTACACCTTC. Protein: CSVEGYGYTF.

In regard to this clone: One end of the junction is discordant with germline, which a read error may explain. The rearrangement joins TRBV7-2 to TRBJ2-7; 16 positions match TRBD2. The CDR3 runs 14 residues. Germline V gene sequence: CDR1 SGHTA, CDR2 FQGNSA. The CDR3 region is CASSSPGLAGGVNF. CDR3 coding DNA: TGTGCCAGCAGCTCCCCGGGACTAGCGGGAGGGGTGAACTTC.

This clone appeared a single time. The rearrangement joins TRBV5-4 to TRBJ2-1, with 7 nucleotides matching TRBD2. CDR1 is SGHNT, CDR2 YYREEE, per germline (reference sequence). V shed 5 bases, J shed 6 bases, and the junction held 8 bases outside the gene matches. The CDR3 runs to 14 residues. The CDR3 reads CASRDQREVNEQFF. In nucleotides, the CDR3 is TGTGCCAGCAGGGACCAGCGGGAAGTCAATGAGCAGTTCTTC.

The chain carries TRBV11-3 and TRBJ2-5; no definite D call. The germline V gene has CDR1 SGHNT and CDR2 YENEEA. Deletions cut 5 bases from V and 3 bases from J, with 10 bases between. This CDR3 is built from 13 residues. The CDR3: CASSPRIEETQYF. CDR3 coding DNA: TGTGCCAGCAGCCCTAGGATAGAAGAGACCCAGTACTTC. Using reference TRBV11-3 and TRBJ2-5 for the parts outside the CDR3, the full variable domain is EAGVVQSPRYKIIEKKQPVAFWCNPISGHNTLYWYLQNLGQGPELLIRYENEEAVDDSQLPKDRFSAERLKGVDSTLKIQPAELGDSAVYLCASSPRIEETQYFGPGTRLLVL.

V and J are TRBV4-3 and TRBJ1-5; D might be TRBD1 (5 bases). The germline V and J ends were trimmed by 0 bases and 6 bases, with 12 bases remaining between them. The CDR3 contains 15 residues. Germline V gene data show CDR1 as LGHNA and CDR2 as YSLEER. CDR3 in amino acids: CASSQDRGVIQPQHF. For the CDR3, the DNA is TGCGCCAGCAGCCAAGATCGAGGGGTTATTCAGCCCCAGCATTTT.

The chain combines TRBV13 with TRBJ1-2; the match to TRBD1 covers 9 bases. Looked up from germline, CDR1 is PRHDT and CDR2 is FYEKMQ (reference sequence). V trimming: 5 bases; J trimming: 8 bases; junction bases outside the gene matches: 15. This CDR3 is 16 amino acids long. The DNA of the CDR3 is TGTGCCAGCAGCCATCCGTCCCGGGACAGGGTCAGCGGCTACACCTTC. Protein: CASSHPSRDRVSGYTF.

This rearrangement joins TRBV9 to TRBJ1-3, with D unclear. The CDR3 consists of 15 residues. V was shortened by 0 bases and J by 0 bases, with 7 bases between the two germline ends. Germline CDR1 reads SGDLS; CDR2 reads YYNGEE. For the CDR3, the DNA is TGTGCCAGCAGCGTAGAGGGCAACTCTGGAAACACCATATATTTT. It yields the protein CASSVEGNSGNTIYF.